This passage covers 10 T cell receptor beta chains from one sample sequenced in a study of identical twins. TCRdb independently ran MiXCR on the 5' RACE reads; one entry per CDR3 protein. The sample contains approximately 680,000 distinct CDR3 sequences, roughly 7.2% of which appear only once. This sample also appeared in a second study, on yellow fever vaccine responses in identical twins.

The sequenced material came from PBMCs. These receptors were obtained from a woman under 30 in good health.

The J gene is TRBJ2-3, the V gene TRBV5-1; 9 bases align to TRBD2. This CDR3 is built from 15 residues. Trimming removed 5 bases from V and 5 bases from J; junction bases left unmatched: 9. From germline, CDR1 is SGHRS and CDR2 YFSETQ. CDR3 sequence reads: CASREAGGREDTQYF. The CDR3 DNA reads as TGCGCCAGCAGAGAAGCGGGGGGCCGAGAAGATACGCAGTATTTT.

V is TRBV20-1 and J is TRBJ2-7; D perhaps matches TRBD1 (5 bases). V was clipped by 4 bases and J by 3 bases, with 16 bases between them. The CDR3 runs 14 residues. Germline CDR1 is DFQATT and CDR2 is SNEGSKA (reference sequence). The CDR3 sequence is CSAKGVLGVYEQYF. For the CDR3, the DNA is TGCAGTGCTAAAGGGGTCCTAGGAGTCTACGAGCAGTACTTC.

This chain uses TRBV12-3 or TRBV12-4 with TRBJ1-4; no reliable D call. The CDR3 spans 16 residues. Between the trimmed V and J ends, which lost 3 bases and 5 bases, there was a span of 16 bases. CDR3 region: CASSLGNNWANEKLFF. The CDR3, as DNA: TGTGCCAGCAGTTTGGGGAACAACTGGGCGAATGAAAAACTGTTTTTT.

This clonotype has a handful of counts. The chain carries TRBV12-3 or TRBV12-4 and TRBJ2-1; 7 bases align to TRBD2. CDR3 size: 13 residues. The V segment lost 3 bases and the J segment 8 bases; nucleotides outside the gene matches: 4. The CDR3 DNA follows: TGTGCCAGCAGTTTTCGGGGGGTCGATGAGCAGTTCTTC. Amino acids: CASSFRGVDEQFF.

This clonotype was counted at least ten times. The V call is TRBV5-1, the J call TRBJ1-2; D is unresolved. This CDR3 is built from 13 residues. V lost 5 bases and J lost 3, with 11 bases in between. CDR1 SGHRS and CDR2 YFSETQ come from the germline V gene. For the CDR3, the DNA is TGCGCCAGCAGTGTAAGGGAGGACTATGGCTACACCTTC. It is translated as CASSVREDYGYTF. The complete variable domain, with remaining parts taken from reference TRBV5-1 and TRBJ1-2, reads KAGVTQTPRYLIKTRGQQVTLSCSPISGHRSVSWYQQTPGQGLQFLFEYFSETQRNKGNFPGRFSGRQFSNSRSEMNVSTLELGDSALYLCASSVREDYGYTFGSGTRLTVV.

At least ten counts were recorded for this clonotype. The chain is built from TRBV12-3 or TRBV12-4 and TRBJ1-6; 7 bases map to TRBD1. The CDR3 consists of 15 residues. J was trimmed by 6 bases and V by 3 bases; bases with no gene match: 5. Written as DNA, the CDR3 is TGTGCCAGCAGTTTTTATCAGGGGGGTAATTCACCCCTCCACTTT. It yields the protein CASSFYQGGNSPLHF.

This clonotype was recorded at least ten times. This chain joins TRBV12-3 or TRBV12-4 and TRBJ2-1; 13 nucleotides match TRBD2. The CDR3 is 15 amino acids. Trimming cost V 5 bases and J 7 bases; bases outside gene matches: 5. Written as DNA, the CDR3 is TGTGCCAGCAGTACTAGCGGGAGGGCCTGGAATGAGCAGTTCTTC. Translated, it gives CASSTSGRAWNEQFF.

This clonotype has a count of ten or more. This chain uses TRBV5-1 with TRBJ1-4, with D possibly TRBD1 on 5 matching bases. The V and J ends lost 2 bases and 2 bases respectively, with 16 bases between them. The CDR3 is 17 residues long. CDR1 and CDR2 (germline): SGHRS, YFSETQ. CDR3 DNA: TGCGCCAGCAGCTTCAAGGGGAGATCAGATACTAATGAAAAACTGTTTTTT. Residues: CASSFKGRSDTNEKLFF.

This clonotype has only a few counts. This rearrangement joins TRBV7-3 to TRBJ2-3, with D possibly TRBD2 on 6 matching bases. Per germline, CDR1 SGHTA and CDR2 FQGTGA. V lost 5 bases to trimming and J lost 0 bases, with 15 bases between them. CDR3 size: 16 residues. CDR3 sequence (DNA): TGTGCCAGCAGCCCTCTCGGCGGGATCAGCACAGATACGCAGTATTTT. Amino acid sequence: CASSPLGGISTDTQYF.

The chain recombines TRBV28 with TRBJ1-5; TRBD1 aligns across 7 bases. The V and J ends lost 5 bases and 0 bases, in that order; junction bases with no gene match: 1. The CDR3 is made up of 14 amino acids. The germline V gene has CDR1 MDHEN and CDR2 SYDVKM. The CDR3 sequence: CASSGTDSNQPQHF. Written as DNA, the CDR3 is TGTGCCAGCAGTGGGACAGATAGCAATCAGCCCCAGCATTTT. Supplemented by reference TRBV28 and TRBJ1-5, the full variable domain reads DVKVTQSSRYLVKRTGEKVFLECVQDMDHENMFWYRQDPGLGLRLIYFSYDVKMKEKGDIPEGYSVSREKKERFSLILESASTNQTSMYLCASSGTDSNQPQHFGDGTRLSIL.